This T cell receptor (beta chain) was sequenced in a study of regulatory T cells in long-lasting Graves disease. As for the study in general: Graves' patients, newly diagnosed, had taken antithyroid drugs under 3 months. The study's findings and limits: Whereas 966 public clonotypes were shared by new patients, persistent patients shared more, at some 3,000. Persistent disease showed a preference for TRBV28, TRBJ1-2 and TRBJ2-5.

As to this clonotype: The antigen is unknown.

CDR1 is LNHNV and CDR2 is YYDKDF in the germline V gene (reference sequence). V gave up 3 bases and J gave up 2 bases, with 13 bases separating them. The CDR3 spans 15 residues. Relying on iRepertoire HTBI primers and Arm-PCR of CDR3 regions, the team built TCR beta libraries. TCRdb analysed the multiplex PCR reads with MiXCR anew, one entry per CDR3 protein. The data show about 220,000 distinct CDR3 sequences, with about 18% seen just once and around 21% held by the top ten. Documented time point: newly diagnosed GD, antithyroid drugs for less than 3 months. The TCR library was made from RNA extracted from PBMCs. With EDTA tubes as the receptacles, 7 to 9 milliliters of peripheral blood were drawn.

The TCR comes from a female donor with Graves disease. The source was peripheral blood mononuclear cells (PBMCs), collected at new diagnosis, from a patient treated with antithyroid drugs. The chain combines TRBV15 with TRBJ1-1; no firm D call. The DNA of the CDR3 is TGTGCCACCAGCAGTAGGAGGGATGGAAACACTGAAGCTTTCTTT. Translating gives CATSSRRDGNTEAFF.